One and the same sample provided the 8 T cell receptor beta chains below, sequenced in a study of blood T cell repertoires in COVID-19. The table came from immunoSEQ multiplex PCR; TCRdb's copy has only in-frame clones and leaves some out. This table has about 230,000 clones, nearly 90% appearing once. Sequenced: peripheral blood. Every receptor here comes from a woman between 18 and 30 years old who had recovered from COVID-19.

On this clone: The same CDR3 arises from other DNA sequences in this sample as well. V gene TRBV6-5 combines with J gene TRBJ2-7; no definite D call. Trimming pared 2 bases from V and 6 bases from J, leaving 5 bases between. There are 11 residues in the CDR3. Germline V CDR1 and CDR2: MNHEY, SVGAGI. In DNA form, the CDR3 reads TGTGCCAGCAGTTACGGCGGCGAGCAGTACTTC. This sequence encodes CASSYGGEQYF.

The chain couples TRBV15 to TRBJ2-7; D not resolved. The CDR3 is 13 residues long. With 3 bases removed from V and 0 bases from J, the gap between germline ends came to 6 bases. The V gene's germline CDR1 is LNHNV and CDR2 YYDKDF (reference sequence). DNA for the CDR3: TGTGCCACCAGCAGCAGTCGCTCCTACGAGCAGTACTTC. Translation gives CATSSSRSYEQYF.

The J gene is TRBJ1-5, the V gene TRBV5-6; TRBD1 might be the D (5 bases). This CDR3 region has 14 residues. Germline-derived CDR1 and CDR2 are SGHDT and YYEEEE. The ends were cut back, 0 bases at V and 4 bases at J, with 8 bases in the middle. The CDR3 loop is CASSLGQMNQPQHF. Here the CDR3 DNA reads TGTGCCAGCAGCTTGGGACAGATGAATCAGCCCCAGCATTTT.

The genes are TRBV29-1 and TRBJ2-1, with no clear D. Germline-derived CDR1 and CDR2 are SQVTM and ANQGSEA. CDR3 length: 10 residues. V shed 7 bases and J shed 10 bases, with 11 bases lying between them. The CDR3 sequence: CSGVSLEQFF. CDR3 DNA: TGCAGCGGCGTTTCGTTAGAGCAGTTCTTC.

The chain employs TRBV10-2 and TRBJ1-2, with TRBD1 as a possible D gene (5 bases). CDR1 and CDR2 (germline): WSHSY, SAAADI. The V end lost 4 bases, the J end lost 4 bases, and 10 bases lay between the germline ends. The CDR3 is made up of 13 amino acids. CDR3 nucleotides: TGCGCCAGCAGTGGGGGCGGCGCCTATGGCTACACCTTC. It yields the protein CASSGGGAYGYTF.

This clone was detected once. The gene calls are TRBV4-2 and TRBJ1-1, with D possibly being TRBD1 (5 bases). CDR3 length equals 14 residues. The V gene lost 4 bases and the J gene lost 2 bases, with 11 bases spanning the gap. Germline loops: CDR1 LGHNA, CDR2 YNFKEQ. CDR3 amino acids: CASSLRGGNTEAFF. The DNA of the CDR3 is TGTGCCAGCAGCCTTCGGGGGGGAAACACTGAAGCTTTCTTT.

This chain connects TRBV7-2 to TRBJ1-2; maybe TRBD1 (6 bases). V was shortened by 5 bases and J by 2 bases, with 15 bases between the two germline ends. The germline CDR1 and CDR2 sequences are SGHTA and FQGNSA. The CDR3 is made up of 15 amino acids. CDR3 sequence (DNA): TGTGCCAGCAGCCCCTTGGGGGCAGGGAACTATGGCTACACCTTC. Residues: CASSPLGAGNYGYTF.

V usage is TRBV7-3 and J usage is TRBJ2-6; 10 bases agree with TRBD1. Looked up from germline, CDR1 is SGHTA and CDR2 is FQGTGA. CDR3 length: 18 residues. V was pared by 3 bases and J by 0 bases, with 5 bases of the junction left unmatched. The CDR3 is CASSLRGQGGSGANVLTF. Written as DNA, the CDR3 is TGTGCCAGCAGCTTGCGAGGACAGGGGGGCTCTGGGGCCAACGTCCTGACTTTC. The entire variable domain, with the rest obtained from reference TRBV7-3 and TRBJ2-6, is as follows: GAGVSQTPSNKVTEKGKYVELRCDPISGHTALYWYRQSLGQGPEFLIYFQGTGAADDSGLPNDRFFAVRPEGSVSTLKIQRTERGDSAVYLCASSLRGQGGSGANVLTFGAGSRLTVL.